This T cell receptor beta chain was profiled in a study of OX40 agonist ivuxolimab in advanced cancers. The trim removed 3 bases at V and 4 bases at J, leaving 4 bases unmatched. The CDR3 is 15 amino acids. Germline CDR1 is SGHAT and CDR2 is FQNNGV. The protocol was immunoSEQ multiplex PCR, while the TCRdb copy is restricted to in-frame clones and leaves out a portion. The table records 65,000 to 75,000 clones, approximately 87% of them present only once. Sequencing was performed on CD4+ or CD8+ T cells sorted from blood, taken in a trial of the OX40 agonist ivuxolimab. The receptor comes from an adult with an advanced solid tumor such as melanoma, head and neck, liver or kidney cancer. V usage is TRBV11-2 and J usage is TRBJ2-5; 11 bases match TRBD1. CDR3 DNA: TGTGCCAGCAGCTTCCTCGGGACAGGGGGAGAGACCCAGTACTTC. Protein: CASSFLGTGGETQYF.